This TCR beta chain emerged from a study of T cell repertoires in cytomegalovirus infection. TCRdb reanalysed the reads using MiXCR and keeps one entry per CDR3 protein. The sample has 200,000 to 300,000 distinct CDR3 sequences, approximately 9% seen once. CDR3 size: 14 residues. CDR1 and CDR2 (germline): SGHTA, FQGNSA. Trimming left V 5 bases short and J 12 bases short, with 20 bases between. This clonotype showed up many times. The chain has TRBV7-2 and TRBJ2-1; D possibly uses TRBD1 or TRBD2 (5 bases each). This sequence originates from a human donor in good health (CMV status not recorded). Some clones in this sample may be carry-over from other donors' samples. Sequenced material: PBMCs. The CDR3 spells CASSPDKRDAVQFF. The CDR3 DNA is TGTGCCAGCAGCCCCGATAAACGGGACGCCGTGCAGTTCTTC.